This passage covers 23 T cell receptor beta chains from one sample sequenced in a study of CD8+ T cells in alopecia areata. Following RNA extraction, reverse transcription yielded cDNA that acted as the sequencing template. Here immunoSEQ multiplex PCR was the method, and the copy in TCRdb shows in-frame clones only, minus some. The table lists 140,000 to 150,000 clones, around 60% of them singletons. The sequenced sample was CD4+ T cells sorted from blood, obtained at week 0. The receptors shown here come from a human donor with alopecia areata.

This rearrangement joins TRBV30 to TRBJ1-1; D possibly corresponds to TRBD1 (5 bases). Germline CDR1 reads GTSNPN; CDR2 reads SVGIG (reference sequence). CDR3 length equals 11 residues. The DNA of the CDR3 is TGTGTGGGGGACGGGGGTGTCAGGGCTTTCTTT. Protein: CVGDGGVRAFF.

This clone was seen a single time. The chain recombines TRBV9 with TRBJ1-2; D not resolved. There are 14 residues in the CDR3. Trimming took off 4 bases at V and 0 bases at J, with 10 bases between the two ends. The V gene's germline CDR1 is SGDLS and CDR2 YYNGEE. In DNA, the CDR3 is TGTGCCAGCAGCCTGGAACCTTCTAACTATGGCTACACCTTC. It specifies CASSLEPSNYGYTF.

This clone was counted once. The chain employs TRBV7-9 and TRBJ2-5; TRBD1 might be the D (5 bases). CDR1 and CDR2 from the germline V gene are SEHNR and FQNEAQ (reference sequence). This CDR3 is 12 amino acids long. V dropped 3 bases and J dropped 4 bases, with 6 bases sitting between them. DNA for the CDR3: TGTGCCAGCAGCTTGCAGGGAGAGACCCAGTACTTC. Encoded protein: CASSLQGETQYF.

The V call is TRBV25-1, the J call TRBJ2-5; no reliable D call. The V gene lost 2 bases and the J gene lost 2 bases, with 12 bases spanning the gap. CDR3 length: 15 amino acids. From germline, CDR1 is MGHDK and CDR2 SYGVNS. The CDR3 bases are TGTGCCAGCAGTGAAGTATCTTCGGTTCAAGAGACCCAGTACTTC. Encoded protein: CASSEVSSVQETQYF.

The chain has TRBV10-3 and TRBJ1-6; TRBD1 agrees at 7 bases. CDR3 size: 16 residues. Germline V CDR1 and CDR2: ENHRY, SYGVKD. V trimming: 2 bases; J trimming: 9 bases; junction bases outside the gene matches: 10. The CDR3 DNA reads TGTGCCATCAGTGAGCCTAGGGGGCCTTCAGCTTCACCCCTCCACTTT. Its protein product is CAISEPRGPSASPLHF.

The chain joins TRBV7-2 to TRBJ2-5, with 11 positions matching TRBD2. The CDR3 is made up of 15 amino acids. The V gene end was trimmed by 3 bases and the J gene end by 4 bases; junction bases not matched to a gene: 4. The germline V gene has CDR1 SGHTA and CDR2 FQGNSA. CDR3 in DNA: TGTGCCAGCAGCTTCCCTGGACTAGCGGGAGAGACCCAGTACTTC. Protein product: CASSFPGLAGETQYF.

V gene TRBV27 combines with J gene TRBJ1-1, with a weak D call TRBD1 (6 bases). CDR1 and CDR2 (germline): MNHEY, SMNVEV (reference sequence). The length of the CDR3 is 14 residues. Trimming shortened V by 3 bases and J by 8 bases, and 16 bases separated the two germline ends. CDR3: CASSLGNRAAEAFF. In DNA form, the CDR3 reads TGTGCCAGCAGTTTGGGGAACAGGGCGGCCGAAGCTTTCTTT.

This clone was seen only a few times. The chain employs TRBV30 and TRBJ1-3, with D unresolved. Germline V gives CDR1 GTSNPN, CDR2 SVGIG (reference sequence). The CDR3 has 16 residues. V shed 0 bases and J shed 1 base, with 13 bases lying between them. In DNA, the CDR3 is TGTGCCTGGAGTGTAAGGAGAGGGAAATCTGGAAACACCATATATTTT. It codes for CAWSVRRGKSGNTIYF.

The CDR3 loop reads CASSYQGYNSPLHF. The CDR3 coding sequence is TGTGCCAGCAGTTACCAGGGTTACAATTCACCCCTCCACTTT. The rearrangement joins TRBV6-5 to TRBJ1-6; tentative D call: TRBD1 (5 bases). CDR1 MNHEY and CDR2 SVGAGI come from the germline V gene. Trimming removed 2 bases at V and 7 bases at J, with 9 bases between. The CDR3 totals 14 residues.

V and J are TRBV29-1 and TRBJ2-3, with TRBD2 as a possible D gene (5 bases). Germline values: CDR1 SQVTM, CDR2 ANQGSEA. This CDR3 comprises 15 residues. Trimming took 4 bases from V and 0 from J, leaving 14 bases between them. The CDR3 DNA reads TGCAGCGTTGGAGGAGGTCCCACTAGCACAGATACGCAGTATTTT. As protein: CSVGGGPTSTDTQYF.

This clone has only a few counts. The rearrangement uses TRBV14 and TRBJ1-4; 8 bases line up with TRBD1. The CDR3 runs 15 residues. Germline CDR1 reads SGHDN; CDR2 reads FVKESK. V gave up 1 base and J gave up 7 bases; unmatched junction bases: 5. The CDR3 DNA reads as TGTGCCAGCAGCCAAGCCGACAGGGGTGTTGAAAAACTGTTTTTT. Amino acid sequence: CASSQADRGVEKLFF. Supplemented by reference TRBV14 and TRBJ1-4, the full variable domain reads EAGVTQFPSHSVIEKGQTVTLRCDPISGHDNLYWYRRVMGKEIKFLLHFVKESKQDESGMPNNRFLAERTGGTYSTLKVQPAELEDSGVYFCASSQADRGVEKLFFGSGTQLSVL.

The DNA of the CDR3 is TGTGCCAGCAGCTCTCCGTACCGGGATACGCAGTATTTT. It encodes CASSSPYRDTQYF. V is TRBV5-4 and J is TRBJ2-3; D gene uncertain. CDR3 length: 13 amino acids. Germline loops: CDR1 SGHNT, CDR2 YYREEE (reference sequence). V lost 3 bases, J lost 6 bases, and 11 bases lay in between.

The chain's CDR3 is CASSSRDSSYGYTF. DNA for the CDR3: TGTGCCAGCAGCTCCCGGGACAGTTCCTATGGCTACACCTTC. The rearrangement links TRBV7-8 to TRBJ1-2; 7 bases are a match to TRBD1. CDR1 and CDR2 (germline): SGHVS, FQNEAQ. With 4 bases clipped from V and 4 bases from J, the junction kept 6 bases outside the gene matches. The CDR3 sequence is 14 residues long.

The chain joins TRBV30 to TRBJ2-3; 7 bases map to TRBD2. Per the germline V gene, CDR1 is GTSNPN and CDR2 is SVGIG (reference sequence). V lost 1 base and J lost 1; bases outside the gene matches: 5. The CDR3 consists of 15 residues. The DNA of the CDR3 is TGTGCCTGGAGTGCGGGAGGACGAGGCACAGATACGCAGTATTTT. It codes for CAWSAGGRGTDTQYF.

V usage is TRBV11-2 and J usage is TRBJ1-1; D gene unclear. The CDR3 covers 14 residues. Trimming took 7 bases from V and 5 from J, leaving 17 bases between them. Germline V CDR1 and CDR2: SGHAT, FQNNGV. Here the CDR3 reads CASTRSNGETEAFF. The DNA for the CDR3 is TGTGCCAGCACCCGGTCGAATGGGGAGACTGAAGCTTTCTTT.

On this clone itself: Within the sample, other DNA sequences also encode this same CDR3. The V gene is TRBV7-9, the J gene TRBJ2-5; D ambiguous. The V end lost 6 bases, the J end lost 5 bases, and 4 bases lay between the germline ends. The CDR3 consists of 10 residues. Germline lookup yields CDR1 SEHNR and CDR2 FQNEAQ (reference sequence). The CDR3 region is CASSRETQYF. The CDR3 DNA is TGTGCCAGCAGTCGGGAGACCCAGTACTTC.

CDR3 in amino acids: CASRTGQGDQPQHF. CDR3 DNA: TGTGCCAGTAGGACGGGACAGGGTGATCAGCCCCAGCATTTT. This chain joins TRBV19 and TRBJ1-5, with TRBD1 matching 9 bases. The V segment lost 6 bases and the J segment 5 bases; nucleotides outside the gene matches: 5. This CDR3 spans 14 amino acids. Germline V gene sequence: CDR1 LNHDA, CDR2 SQIVND (reference sequence).

The chain combines TRBV10-3 with TRBJ1-5; D uncertain. Germline assignment: CDR1 ENHRY and CDR2 SYGVKD. The CDR3 runs to 13 residues. Trimming removed 4 bases at V and 7 bases at J, with 11 bases between. CDR3 DNA: TGTGCCATCAGTGGAAGCCCCAGGCAGCCCCAGCATTTT. This codes for CAISGSPRQPQHF.

The table lists this clone with a few counts. The CDR3 is CASSWGPDQGYGYTF. CDR3 DNA: TGTGCCAGCAGCTGGGGGCCCGACCAGGGCTATGGCTACACCTTC. The chain joins TRBV5-5 to TRBJ1-2; D is perhaps TRBD1 (6 bases). Germline CDR1 SGHKS, CDR2 YYEKEE (reference sequence). The germline V and J ends were trimmed by 3 bases and 4 bases, with 16 bases remaining between them. The CDR3 consists of 15 residues.

This clone showed up just a few times. The rearrangement uses TRBV23-1 and TRBJ2-1; D unclear. TRBV23-1 belongs to the ORF category, with a function that is uncertain. Trimming cost V 3 bases and J 4 bases, with 22 bases left between them. CDR3 size: 18 residues. The CDR3 loop reads CASSQPRTNRRTYNEQFF. In nucleotides, the CDR3 is TGCGCCAGCAGTCAGCCCCGAACTAATCGCCGGACGTACAATGAGCAGTTCTTC.

This clone was seen a few times. The V gene is TRBV5-1, the J gene TRBJ2-7, with 8 bases identical to TRBD1. Germline V gene sequence: CDR1 SGHRS, CDR2 YFSETQ. The CDR3 is made up of 14 amino acids. Trimming removed 4 bases from V and 7 bases from J; junction bases left unmatched: 10. This CDR3 reads CASSPGGAFGEQYF. The CDR3 DNA follows: TGCGCCAGCAGCCCAGGGGGCGCATTTGGTGAGCAGTACTTC.

The chain employs TRBV7-2 and TRBJ1-5, with TRBD1 identical over 11 bases. Germline assignment: CDR1 SGHTA and CDR2 FQGNSA. V was clipped by 5 bases and J by 3 bases; unmatched bases: 6. This CDR3 comprises 16 residues. CDR3 DNA: TGTGCCAGCAGCCCCGGGACAGGGGGTATCAATCAGCCCCAGCATTTT. Encoded protein: CASSPGTGGINQPQHF. Full variable domain (rest looked up from reference TRBV7-2 and TRBJ1-5): GAGVSQSPSNKVTEKGKDVELRCDPISGHTALYWYRQSLGQGLEFLIYFQGNSAPDKSGLPSDRFSAERTGGSVSTLTIQRTQQEDSAVYLCASSPGTGGINQPQHFGDGTRLSIL.

The gene calls are TRBV23-1 and TRBJ2-2; D tentatively reads TRBD1 or TRBD2 (6 bases each). TRBV23-1 is an ORF; its function is uncertain. V gave up 0 bases and J gave up 0 bases, with 14 bases separating them. The CDR3 runs to 18 residues. CDR3 in DNA: TGCGCCAGCAGTCAATCGGCGGGGACACGGCCGAACACCGGGGAGCTGTTTTTT. Translation gives CASSQSAGTRPNTGELFF.